Shown below are 27 T cell receptor beta chains from a single sample sequenced in a study of glioma-infiltrating T cells after dendritic cell vaccination. Assay used: immunoSEQ multiplex PCR; TCRdb lists only in-frame clones, some missing. The table shows roughly 70,000 clones, with around 80% occurring only once. The sequenced sample was blood, obtained before dendritic cell vaccination. The receptors come from a human donor with glioblastoma.

This clone is a singleton in its sample. The gene calls are TRBV19 and TRBJ1-3; no definite D call. Germline values: CDR1 LNHDA, CDR2 SQIVND (reference sequence). The CDR3 sequence is 14 residues long. Trimming pared 10 bases from V and 4 bases from J, leaving 17 bases between. CDR3 sequence reads: CATALLGSGNTIYF. For the CDR3, the DNA is TGTGCCACGGCGCTTCTAGGTAGCGGAAACACCATATATTTT.

The gene calls are TRBV18 and TRBJ1-5, with 8 bases lining up with TRBD1. Trimming at V came to 2 bases and at J to 3 bases, leaving 3 bases not matched to a gene. CDR3 length equals 15 residues. Germline loops: CDR1 KGHSH, CDR2 LQKENI. The CDR3 is CASSPGQGNNQPQHF. CDR3 coding DNA: TGTGCCAGCTCACCAGGACAGGGAAACAATCAGCCCCAGCATTTT. Full variable domain (remainder filled in from reference TRBV18 and TRBJ1-5): NAGVMQNPRHLVRRRGQEARLRCSPMKGHSHVYWYRQLPEEGLKFMVYLQKENIIDESGMPKERFSAEFPKEGPSILRIQQVVRGDSAAYFCASSPGQGNNQPQHFGDGTRLSIL.

The chain employs TRBV25-1 and TRBJ2-6; no reliable D call. Germline V lookup: CDR1 MGHDK, CDR2 SYGVNS. Trimming removed 5 bases from V and 0 bases from J, with 8 bases in between. The length of the CDR3 is 15 residues. The CDR3 region has the DNA TGTGCCAGCAGTAGAGAGAGCTCTGGGGCCAACGTCCTGACTTTC. Translation: CASSRESSGANVLTF.

The chain carries TRBV15 and TRBJ1-1; no firm D call. This CDR3 spans 13 amino acids. Per germline, CDR1 LNHNV and CDR2 YYDKDF (reference sequence). V dropped 8 bases and J dropped 3 bases, with 13 bases sitting between them. CDR3 residues: CATASQVDTEAFF. Written as DNA, the CDR3 is TGTGCCACCGCGTCGCAGGTGGACACTGAAGCTTTCTTT. Looking up the rest from reference TRBV15 and TRBJ1-1 gives the full variable domain: DAMVIQNPRYQVTQFGKPVTLSCSQTLNHNVMYWYQQKSSQAPKLLFHYYDKDFNNEADTPDNFQSRRPNTSFCFLDIRSPGLGDTAMYLCATASQVDTEAFFGQGTRLTVV.

The chain combines TRBV6-5 with TRBJ1-5; a possible D gene is TRBD1 (5 bases). The CDR3 is 15 amino acids. V was cut by 4 bases and J by 2 bases, with 12 bases left in between. CDR1 and CDR2 (germline): MNHEY, SVGAGI. The CDR3 is CASSSQGTGNQPQHF. The CDR3 bases are TGTGCCAGCAGTTCGCAGGGTACAGGCAATCAGCCCCAGCATTTT.

The J gene is TRBJ2-7, the V gene TRBV6-1; possibly TRBD2 for D (6 bases). Germline V gives CDR1 MNHNS, CDR2 SASEGT. V was shortened by 8 bases and J by 3 bases, with 20 bases between the two germline ends. The CDR3 is 15 residues long. The CDR3 nucleotides are TGTGCCAGCCGGACTACACCCACTTTAGTCTACGAGCAGTACGTC. Its protein is CASRTTPTLVYEQYV.

V usage is TRBV6-6 and J usage is TRBJ1-5; 11 bases match TRBD1. The V and J ends lost 2 bases and 3 bases, in that order; junction bases with no gene match: 3. Germline CDR1 and CDR2: MNHNY and SVGAGI (reference sequence). The CDR3 contains 16 residues. Here the CDR3 reads CASSYRTGGVNQPQHF. Here the CDR3 DNA reads TGTGCCAGCAGTTACCGGACAGGGGGCGTCAATCAGCCCCAGCATTTT.

J is TRBJ2-7 and V is TRBV5-1, with 7 bases fitting TRBD1. The ends lost 3 bases at V and 0 bases at J; junction bases unmatched: 6. Looked up from germline, CDR1 is SGHRS and CDR2 is YFSETQ. The CDR3 has 15 amino acids. Here the CDR3 DNA reads TGCGCCAGCAGCTCGGGGACAGCCACCTCCTACGAGCAGTACGTC. Protein: CASSSGTATSYEQYV.

V usage is TRBV5-1 and J usage is TRBJ1-5, with TRBD1 identical over 7 bases. The length of the CDR3 is 14 residues. Germline-derived CDR1 and CDR2 are SGHRS and YFSETQ. Trimming cost V 4 bases and J 7 bases; bases outside gene matches: 8. Here the CDR3 reads CASSRDSQEQPQHF. CDR3 nucleotide sequence: TGCGCCAGCAGCCGGGACAGTCAGGAGCAGCCCCAGCATTTT.

The chain couples TRBV6-1 to TRBJ1-5, with TRBD1 matching over 8 bases. J was trimmed by 2 bases and V by 11 bases; bases with no gene match: 5. Germline V CDR1 and CDR2: MNHNS, SASEGT. This CDR3 contains 13 residues. The CDR3 here is CAGGGQGNQPQHF. The CDR3 region has the DNA TGTGCCGGGGGGGGACAGGGCAATCAGCCCCAGCATTTT.

This sequence joins TRBV7-9 and TRBJ2-7; D ambiguous. The germline gives CDR1 SEHNR, CDR2 FQNEAQ (reference sequence). V was cut by 5 bases and J by 0 bases, with 17 bases left in between. The CDR3 sequence is 16 residues long. The CDR3 protein is CASSHPTDYSSYEQYF. CDR3 nucleotides: TGTGCCAGCAGCCATCCCACAGATTACAGCTCCTACGAGCAGTACTTC.

The chain joins TRBV6-1 to TRBJ2-7, with D tentatively TRBD1 (6 bases). The CDR3 contains 16 residues. V gave up 1 base and J gave up 2 bases, with 15 bases separating them. Germline CDR1 is MNHNS and CDR2 is SASEGT. The CDR3 coding sequence is TGTGCCAGCAGTGAAGATTTGACAGGACCTACCTACGAGCAGTACTTC. Protein: CASSEDLTGPTYEQYF.

V usage is TRBV5-1 and J usage is TRBJ2-3, with TRBD2 matching 8 bases. In germline, CDR1 is SGHRS, CDR2 YFSETQ. The junction had 8 bases not matched to a gene; V was cut back by 4 bases and J by 7 bases. The CDR3 is 14 amino acids. CDR3 bases: TGCGCCAGCAGCCTGGAGCGGGAGTGGAATACGCAGTATTTT. Translating it yields CASSLEREWNTQYF.

The chain joins TRBV28 to TRBJ1-5, with a weak D call TRBD1 (6 bases). The CDR3 length is 15 residues. Looked up from germline, CDR1 is MDHEN and CDR2 is SYDVKM. The V end lost 4 bases, the J end lost 2 bases, and 12 bases lay between the germline ends. The CDR3 DNA reads as TGTGCCAGCAGTTGGGGGCAGAGGGGCAATCAGCCCCAGCATTTT. This sequence encodes CASSWGQRGNQPQHF.

J is TRBJ2-1 and V is TRBV7-8; tentative D call: TRBD2 (6 bases). V lost 1 base to trimming and J lost 0 bases, with 10 bases between them. The CDR3 is 16 amino acids. Germline lookup yields CDR1 SGHVS and CDR2 FQNEAQ. The CDR3 is CASSLVPRDSYNEQFF. Here the CDR3 DNA reads TGTGCCAGCAGCTTAGTTCCGCGGGACTCCTACAATGAGCAGTTCTTC. The whole variable domain, remainder taken from reference TRBV7-8 and TRBJ2-1, is GAGVSQSPRYKVAKRGQDVALRCDPISGHVSLFWYQQALGQGPEFLTYFQNEAQLDKSGLPSDRFFAERPEGSVSTLKIQRTQQEDSAVYLCASSLVPRDSYNEQFFGPGTRLTVL.

The chain is built from TRBV6-6 and TRBJ1-1; 10 bases map to TRBD1. The length of the CDR3 is 15 residues. The V gene end was trimmed by 5 bases and the J gene end by 8 bases; junction bases not matched to a gene: 11. Germline assignment: CDR1 MNHNY and CDR2 SVGAGI (reference sequence). CDR3 loop: CASSERDRGYLEAFF. The DNA for the CDR3 is TGTGCCAGCAGTGAGAGGGACAGGGGCTACTTAGAAGCTTTCTTT.

V usage is TRBV6-6 and J usage is TRBJ2-3; no clear D gene. Germline values: CDR1 MNHNY, CDR2 SVGAGI (reference sequence). The CDR3 runs 12 residues. Trimming took off 5 bases at V and 0 bases at J, with 3 bases between the two ends. CDR3 DNA: TGTGCCAGCAGTCCAAGCACAGATACGCAGTATTTT. Translated, it gives CASSPSTDTQYF.

The chain carries TRBV5-8 and TRBJ1-4; tentative D call: TRBD1 (6 bases). The CDR3 sequence is 14 residues long. Germline lookup yields CDR1 SGHTS and CDR2 YDEGEE. Trimming removed 4 bases at V and 8 bases at J, with 15 bases between. In DNA form, the CDR3 reads TGTGCCAGCAGCCACAGGGTTGTGGGGGAAAAACTGTTTTTT. Translation: CASSHRVVGEKLFF.

The genes are TRBV6-4 and TRBJ1-2; D may be TRBD1 (5 bases). The ends were cut back, 6 bases at V and 6 bases at J, with 17 bases in the middle. Germline-derived CDR1 and CDR2 are MRHNA and SNTAGT. This CDR3 spans 14 amino acids. CDR3 amino acids: CASRGGSAANGYTF. CDR3 bases: TGTGCCAGCAGGGGGGGGAGCGCCGCGAATGGCTACACCTTC.

The CDR3 loop reads CASSGIGQGYEQYF. CDR3 in DNA: TGTGCCAGCAGTGGAATAGGACAGGGCTACGAGCAGTACTTC. The chain uses TRBV2 and TRBJ2-7, with 8 positions matching TRBD1. Per germline, CDR1 SNHLY and CDR2 FYNNEI. CDR3 length: 14 residues. Trimming removed 4 bases from V and 3 bases from J; junction bases left unmatched: 5.

This clone has a handful of counts. The chain carries TRBV6-1 and TRBJ1-1; D unresolved. Germline-derived CDR1 and CDR2 are MNHNS and SASEGT. The ends were cut back, 8 bases at V and 1 base at J, with 14 bases in the middle. The CDR3 sequence is 14 residues long. The CDR3 loop reads CASGPGGSNTEAFF. The CDR3 DNA reads as TGTGCCAGCGGGCCCGGTGGGTCGAACACTGAAGCTTTCTTT.

The rearrangement links TRBV19 to TRBJ1-3; D possibly corresponds to TRBD1 (6 bases). Trimming cost V 6 bases and J 4 bases, with 10 bases left between them. This CDR3 has 13 residues. The germline CDR1 and CDR2 sequences are LNHDA and SQIVND (reference sequence). The CDR3 DNA reads TGTGCCAGTAGCAAGGGACAAGGAAACACCATATATTTT. This gives the protein CASSKGQGNTIYF. Full variable domain (missing parts from reference TRBV19 and TRBJ1-3): DGGITQSPKYLFRKEGQNVTLSCEQNLNHDAMYWYRQDPGQGLRLIYYSQIVNDFQKGDIAEGYSVSREKKESFPLTVTSAQKNPTAFYLCASSKGQGNTIYFGEGSWLTVV.

This clone has a handful of counts. The chain recombines TRBV12-5 with TRBJ1-4; a weak D match, TRBD1 (5 bases). The CDR3 is made up of 14 amino acids. Trimming took 3 bases from V and 4 from J, leaving 9 bases between them. Per the germline V gene, CDR1 is LGHNT and CDR2 is FRNRAP. The CDR3, as DNA: TGTGCTAGTGGTTTTCGGGGGTATAATGAAAAACTGTTTTTT. It is translated as CASGFRGYNEKLFF.

This clone was seen a handful of times. The V call is TRBV5-1, the J call TRBJ1-3, with 8 bases matching TRBD1. CDR3 length: 16 residues. Germline V gives CDR1 SGHRS, CDR2 YFSETQ. After removal of 1 base from V and 1 base from J, the junction contained 4 bases not matched to a gene. The CDR3: CASSLSTGESGNTIYF. CDR3 bases: TGCGCCAGCAGCTTGTCGACAGGGGAGTCTGGAAACACCATATATTTT.

The gene calls are TRBV25-1 and TRBJ1-5, with a weak D call TRBD1 (6 bases). Trimming stripped 5 bases from V and 4 bases from J, with 15 bases between. The CDR3 length is 15 residues. Germline V gene data show CDR1 as MGHDK and CDR2 as SYGVNS. The CDR3 DNA is TGTGCCAGCAGTCCCACCGGCAGGGGAAATCAGCCCCAGCATTTT. Amino acids: CASSPTGRGNQPQHF.

The chain employs TRBV5-1 and TRBJ1-2, with TRBD1 as a possible D gene (5 bases). Germline CDR1 is SGHRS and CDR2 is YFSETQ. The CDR3 contains 14 residues. Trimming stripped 6 bases from V and 6 bases from J, with 18 bases between. DNA for the CDR3: TGCGCCAGCAAGAGTCTCCCGGACACAAATGGCTACACCTTC. Its protein is CASKSLPDTNGYTF.

CDR3 amino acids: CASKLAGTDTQYF. The CDR3 DNA sequence: TGTGCCAGCAAACTAGCGGGGACAGATACGCAGTATTTT. V gene TRBV11-1 combines with J gene TRBJ2-3, with TRBD2 matching 10 bases. Germline V gives CDR1 SGHAT, CDR2 FQDESV (reference sequence). CDR3 length: 13 amino acids. The junction had 1 base not matched to a gene; V was cut back by 7 bases and J by 3 bases.